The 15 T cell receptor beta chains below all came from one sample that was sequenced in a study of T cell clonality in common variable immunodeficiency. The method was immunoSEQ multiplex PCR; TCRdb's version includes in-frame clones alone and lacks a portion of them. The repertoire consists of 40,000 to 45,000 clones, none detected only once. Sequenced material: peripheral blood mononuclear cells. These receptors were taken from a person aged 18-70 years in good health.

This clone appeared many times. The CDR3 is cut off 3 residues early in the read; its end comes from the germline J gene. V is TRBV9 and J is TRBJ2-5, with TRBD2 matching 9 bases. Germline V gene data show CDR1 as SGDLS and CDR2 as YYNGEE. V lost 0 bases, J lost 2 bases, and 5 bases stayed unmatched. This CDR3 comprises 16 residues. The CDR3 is CASSVAASGDQETQYF. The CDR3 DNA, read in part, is TGTGCCAGCAGCGTAGCGGCTAGCGGGGATCAAGAGACC.

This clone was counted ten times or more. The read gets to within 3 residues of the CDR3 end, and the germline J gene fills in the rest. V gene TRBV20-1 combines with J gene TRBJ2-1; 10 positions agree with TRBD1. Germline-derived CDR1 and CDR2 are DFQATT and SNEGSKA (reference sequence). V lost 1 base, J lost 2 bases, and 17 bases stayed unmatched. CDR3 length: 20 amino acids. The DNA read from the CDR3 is TGCAGTGCTAGAGGGGATTGGGACAGGGGTATGGGAAGCGCCTACAATGAG. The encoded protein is CSARGDWDRGMGSAYNE. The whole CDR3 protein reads CSARGDWDRGMGSAYNEQFF.

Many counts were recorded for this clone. CDR3 DNA (partial): TGTGCCACCAGTGATTTTTCAGGGGGTCCCACAGATACG. This encodes CATSDFSGGPTDT. The entire CDR3 protein is CATSDFSGGPTDTQYF. The chain recombines TRBV24-1 with TRBJ2-3; 7 bases map to TRBD1. The read falls 3 residues short of the CDR3 end, and the missing part is taken from the germline J gene. This CDR3 has 16 residues. J gave up 2 bases and V 1 base, and 5 bases lay outside the gene matches. CDR1 KGHDR and CDR2 SFDVKD come from the germline V gene.

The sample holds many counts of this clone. The sequenced CDR3 bases are TGCGCCAGCAGCTCCCCCGGGACTAGCGATCCTTCCAATGAG. Its translation is CASSSPGTSDPSNE. The CDR3 as a whole reads CASSSPGTSDPSNEQFF. The rearrangement joins TRBV5-1 to TRBJ2-1, with 10 bases aligning to TRBD2. The CDR3 end is not reached by the read, which stops 3 residues before it; the germline J gene fills it in. The trim removed 3 bases at V and 6 bases at J, leaving 12 bases unmatched. The length of the CDR3 is 17 residues. The germline V gene encodes CDR1 SGHRS and CDR2 YFSETQ.

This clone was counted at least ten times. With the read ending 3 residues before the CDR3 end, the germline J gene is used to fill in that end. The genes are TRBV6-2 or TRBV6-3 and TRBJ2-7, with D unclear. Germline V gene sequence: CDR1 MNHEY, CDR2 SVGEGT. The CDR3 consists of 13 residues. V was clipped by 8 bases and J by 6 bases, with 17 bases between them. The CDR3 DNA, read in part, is TGTGCCAGCGGAGTTTCCTTGCGGAGCGAG. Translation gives CASGVSLRSE. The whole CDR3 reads CASGVSLRSEQYF.

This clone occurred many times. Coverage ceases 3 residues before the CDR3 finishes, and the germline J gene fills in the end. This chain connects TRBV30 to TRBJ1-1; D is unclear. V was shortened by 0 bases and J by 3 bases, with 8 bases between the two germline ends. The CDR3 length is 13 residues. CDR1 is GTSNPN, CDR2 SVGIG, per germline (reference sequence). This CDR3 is CAWSVLRYTEAFF. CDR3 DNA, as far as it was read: TGTGCCTGGAGTGTCCTCAGATACACTGAA.

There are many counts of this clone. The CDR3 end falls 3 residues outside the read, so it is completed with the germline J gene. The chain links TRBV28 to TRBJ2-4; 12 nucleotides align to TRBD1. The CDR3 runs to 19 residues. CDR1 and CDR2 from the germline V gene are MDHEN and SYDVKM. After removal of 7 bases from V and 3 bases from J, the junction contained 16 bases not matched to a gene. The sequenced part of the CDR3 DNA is TGTGCCAGCACGGATAGGGGACAGGGGGCGCCCGGAGACAAAAACATT. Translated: CASTDRGQGAPGDKNI. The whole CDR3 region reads CASTDRGQGAPGDKNIQYF.

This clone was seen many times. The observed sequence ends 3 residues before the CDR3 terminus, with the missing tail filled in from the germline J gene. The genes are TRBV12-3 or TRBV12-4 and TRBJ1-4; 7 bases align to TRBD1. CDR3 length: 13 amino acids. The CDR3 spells CASSPPDREKLFF. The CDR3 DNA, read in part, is TGTGCCAGCAGTCCACCCGACAGGGAGAAA.

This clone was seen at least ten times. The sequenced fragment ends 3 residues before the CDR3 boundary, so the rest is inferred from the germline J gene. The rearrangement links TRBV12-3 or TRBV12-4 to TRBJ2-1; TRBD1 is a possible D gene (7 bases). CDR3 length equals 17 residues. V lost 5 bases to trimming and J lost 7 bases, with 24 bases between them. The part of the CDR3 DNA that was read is TGTGCCAGCAGTCCTGGGGCGGGGACAGCACTTGGGAATGAG. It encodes CASSPGAGTALGNE. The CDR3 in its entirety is CASSPGAGTALGNEQFF.

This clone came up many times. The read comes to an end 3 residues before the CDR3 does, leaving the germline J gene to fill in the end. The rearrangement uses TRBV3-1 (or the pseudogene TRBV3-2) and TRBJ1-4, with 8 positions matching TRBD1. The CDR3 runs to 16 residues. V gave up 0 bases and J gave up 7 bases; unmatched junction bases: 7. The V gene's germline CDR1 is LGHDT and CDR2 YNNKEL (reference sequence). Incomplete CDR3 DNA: TGTGCCAGCAGCCAAGATGTTACAGGGGGAGGTGAAAAA. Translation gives CASSQDVTGGGEK. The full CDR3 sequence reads CASSQDVTGGGEKLFF.

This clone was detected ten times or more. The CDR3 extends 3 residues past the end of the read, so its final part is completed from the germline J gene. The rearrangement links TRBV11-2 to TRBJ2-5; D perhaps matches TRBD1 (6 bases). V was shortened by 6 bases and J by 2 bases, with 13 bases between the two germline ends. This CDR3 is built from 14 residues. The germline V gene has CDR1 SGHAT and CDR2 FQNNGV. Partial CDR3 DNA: TGTGCCAGCAGATACAGGGATGCACAAGAGACC. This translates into CASRYRDAQET. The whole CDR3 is CASRYRDAQETQYF. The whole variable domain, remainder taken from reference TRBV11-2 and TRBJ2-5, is EAGVAQSPRYKIIEKRQSVAFWCNPISGHATLYWYQQILGQGPKLLIQFQNNGVVDDSQLPKDRFSAERLKGVDSTLKIQPAKLEDSAVYLCASRYRDAQETQYFGPGTRLLVL.

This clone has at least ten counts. This CDR3 is CASSKTGGLYYEQYF. CDR3 DNA, as far as it was read: TGTGCCAGCAGCAAGACAGGGGGACTCTACTACGAG. This sequence joins TRBV7-2 and TRBJ2-7; 9 positions agree with TRBD1. Sequencing ends 3 residues short of the CDR3 end; the germline J gene provides the rest. The CDR3 consists of 15 residues. V shed 5 bases and J 3 bases; nucleotides not matched to a gene: 8. The germline V gene has CDR1 SGHTA and CDR2 FQGNSA.

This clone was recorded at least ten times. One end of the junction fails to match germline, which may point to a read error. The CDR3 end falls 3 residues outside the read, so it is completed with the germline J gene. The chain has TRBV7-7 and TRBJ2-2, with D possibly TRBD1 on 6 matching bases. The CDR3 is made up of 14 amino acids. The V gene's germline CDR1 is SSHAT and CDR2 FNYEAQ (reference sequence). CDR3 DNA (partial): TGTGCTAGCAGCCCGCCGGGACAAACCGGGGAG. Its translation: CASSPPGQTGE. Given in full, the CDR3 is CASSPPGQTGELFF. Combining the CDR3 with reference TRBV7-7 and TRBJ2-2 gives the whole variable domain GAGVSQSPRYKVTKRGQDVTLRCDPISSHATLYWYQQALGQGPEFLTYFNYEAQPDKSGLPSDRFSAERPEGSISTLTIQRTEQRDSAMYRCASSPPGQTGELFFGEGSRLTVL.

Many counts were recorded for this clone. The CDR3 here is CASSPLGQETYEQYF. The covered CDR3 bases are TGTGCCAGCAGTCCCTTGGGACAGGAAACCTACGAG. The V and J genes are TRBV28 and TRBJ2-7; 8 positions match TRBD1. The CDR3 is cut off 3 residues early in the read; its end comes from the germline J gene. The CDR3 extends over 15 amino acids. With V trimmed by 5 bases and J by 2 bases, 8 bases remained unmatched. The germline gives CDR1 MDHEN, CDR2 SYDVKM.

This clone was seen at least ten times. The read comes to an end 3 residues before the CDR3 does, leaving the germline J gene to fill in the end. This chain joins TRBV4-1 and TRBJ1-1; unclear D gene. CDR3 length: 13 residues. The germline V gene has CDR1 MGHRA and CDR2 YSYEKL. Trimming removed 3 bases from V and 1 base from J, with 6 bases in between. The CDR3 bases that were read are TGCGCCAGCAGCCAGCACAGGAACACTGAA. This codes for CASSQHRNTE. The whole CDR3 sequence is CASSQHRNTEAFF.